The rows below give T cell receptor beta chains drawn from one sample of a study of beta chain features in type 1 diabetes. Measured with immunoSEQ multiplex PCR; TCRdb has only the in-frame clones, and not every one. The sample lists some 350,000 clones, roughly 14% seen once, with roughly 0.015% in the top ten. What was sequenced was naive CD4+ T cells from blood. These receptors all stem from a woman aged 18-29 years with type 1 diabetes. Both conserved end residues are part of each CDR3. D genes are given only for firm matches. Some rows have no size entry. The others give once, few or many, or a class for an expanded clone.

clone size: .
D gene: TRBD2
J gene: TRBJ2-4
V gene: TRBV2
CDR3 DNA: TGTGCCAGCAGTGAGCGGGAGGGCCTCAAAAACATTCAGTACTTC
CDR3 protein: CASSEREGLKNIQYF

clone size: few
D gene: .
J gene: TRBJ1-1
V gene: TRBV4-1
CDR3 DNA: TGCGCCAGCAGCCAAGATACGGACACTGAAGCTTTCTTT
CDR3 protein: CASSQDTDTEAFF

clone size: .
D gene: .
J gene: TRBJ1-3
V gene: TRBV10-3
CDR3 DNA: TGTGCCACCCAGGACCTACAGGGATCTGGAAACACCATATATTTT
CDR3 protein: CATQDLQGSGNTIYF

clone size: .
D gene: TRBD2
J gene: TRBJ2-3
V gene: TRBV10-2
CDR3 DNA: TGCGCCAGCAGTTCCTGGGGGGGGGACGCAGATACGCAGTATTTT
CDR3 protein: CASSSWGGDADTQYF

clone size: .
D gene: TRBD1
J gene: TRBJ1-1
V gene: TRBV9
CDR3 DNA: TGTGCCAGCAGCGTAGCTACAGGGGCGGGGACTGAAGCTTTCTTT
CDR3 protein: CASSVATGAGTEAFF

clone size: .
D gene: TRBD2
J gene: TRBJ2-3
V gene: TRBV29-1
CDR3 DNA: TGCAGCGGATCCCGGACTAGCGGGAAAACAGATACGCAGTATTTT
CDR3 protein: CSGSRTSGKTDTQYF

clone size: few
D gene: TRBD2
J gene: TRBJ2-1
V gene: TRBV9
CDR3 DNA: TGTGCCAGCAGCGTGGACGGGAGGGCCTACAATGAGCAGTTCTTC
CDR3 protein: CASSVDGRAYNEQFF

clone size: .
D gene: TRBD2
J gene: TRBJ2-1
V gene: TRBV7-2
CDR3 DNA: TGTGCCAGCAGCTTAGGGACTAGCGCCAATAAGGGCAATGAGCAGTTCTTC
CDR3 protein: CASSLGTSANKGNEQFF

clone size: few
D gene: .
J gene: TRBJ2-1
V gene: TRBV19
CDR3 DNA: TGTGCCAGTACCGGTCGAGCCCGCGGTCAGTTCTTC
CDR3 protein: CASTGRARGQFF

clone size: .
D gene: TRBD2
J gene: TRBJ2-1
V gene: TRBV5-1
CDR3 DNA: TGCGCCAGCAGATCTAGCGGGTCCTACAATGAGCAGTTCTTC
CDR3 protein: CASRSSGSYNEQFF

clone size: .
D gene: TRBD2
J gene: TRBJ2-2
V gene: TRBV7-2
CDR3 DNA: TGTGCCAGCAGCTATTTAGCGGGAGGGCCGATGGCCGGGGAGCTGTTTTTT
CDR3 protein: CASSYLAGGPMAGELFF